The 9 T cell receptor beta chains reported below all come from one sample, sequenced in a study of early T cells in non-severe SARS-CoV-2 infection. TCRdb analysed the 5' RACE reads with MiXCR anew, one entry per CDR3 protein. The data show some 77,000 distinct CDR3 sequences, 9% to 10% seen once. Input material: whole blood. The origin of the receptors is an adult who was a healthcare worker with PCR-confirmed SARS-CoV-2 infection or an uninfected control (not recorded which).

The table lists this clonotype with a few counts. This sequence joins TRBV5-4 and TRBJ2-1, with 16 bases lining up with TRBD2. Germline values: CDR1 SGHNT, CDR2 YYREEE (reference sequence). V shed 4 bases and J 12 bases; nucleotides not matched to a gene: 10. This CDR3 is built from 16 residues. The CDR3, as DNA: TGTGCCAGCAGCCTACCGGGGACTAGCGGGAGGGGAGGGCAGTTCTTC. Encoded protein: CASSLPGTSGRGGQFF.

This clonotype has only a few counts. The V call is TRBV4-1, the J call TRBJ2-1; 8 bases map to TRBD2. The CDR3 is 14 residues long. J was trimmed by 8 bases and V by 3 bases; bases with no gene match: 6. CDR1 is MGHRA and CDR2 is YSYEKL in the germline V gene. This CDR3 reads CASSQGLEDDEQFF. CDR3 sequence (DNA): TGCGCCAGCAGCCAGGGACTAGAAGACGATGAGCAGTTCTTC.

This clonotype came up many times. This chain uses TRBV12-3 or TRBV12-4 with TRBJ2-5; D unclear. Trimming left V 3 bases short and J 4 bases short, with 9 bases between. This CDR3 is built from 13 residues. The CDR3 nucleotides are TGTGCCAGCAGTTTCACCGACATAGAGACCCAGTACTTC. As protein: CASSFTDIETQYF.

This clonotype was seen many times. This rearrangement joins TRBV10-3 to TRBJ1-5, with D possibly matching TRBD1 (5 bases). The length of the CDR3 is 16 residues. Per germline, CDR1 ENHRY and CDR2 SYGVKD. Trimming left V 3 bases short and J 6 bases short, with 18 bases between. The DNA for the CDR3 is TGTGCCATCAGTGACCGGCAGGGAGATCTGACTCAGCCCCAGCATTTT. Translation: CAISDRQGDLTQPQHF.

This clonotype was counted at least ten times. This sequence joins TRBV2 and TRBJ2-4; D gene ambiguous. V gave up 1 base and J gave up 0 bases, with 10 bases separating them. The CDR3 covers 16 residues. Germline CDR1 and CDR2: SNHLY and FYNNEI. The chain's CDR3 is CASSEEKILAKNIQYF. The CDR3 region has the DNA TGTGCCAGCAGTGAAGAAAAGATTCTAGCCAAAAACATTCAGTACTTC.

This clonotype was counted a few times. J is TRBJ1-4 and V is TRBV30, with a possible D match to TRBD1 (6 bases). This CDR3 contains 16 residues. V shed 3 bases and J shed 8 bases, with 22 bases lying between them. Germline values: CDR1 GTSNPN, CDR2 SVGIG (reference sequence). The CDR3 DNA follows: TGTGCCTGGAGACCGGGACAATTGAGATCCGAGGAAAAACTGTTTTTT. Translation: CAWRPGQLRSEEKLFF.

The CDR3 loop is CASSLVAEKLFF. CDR3 coding DNA: TGTGCCAGCAGCTTAGTAGCTGAAAAACTGTTTTTT. V and J are TRBV11-2 and TRBJ1-4; D ambiguous. With 1 base removed from V and 7 bases from J, the gap between germline ends came to 4 bases. This CDR3 spans 12 amino acids. Germline CDR1 and CDR2: SGHAT and FQNNGV.

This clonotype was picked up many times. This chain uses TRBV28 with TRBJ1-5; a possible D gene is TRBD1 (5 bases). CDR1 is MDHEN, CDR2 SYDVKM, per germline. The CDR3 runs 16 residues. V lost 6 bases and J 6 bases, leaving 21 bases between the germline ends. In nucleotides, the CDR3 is TGTGCCAGCAGACCTACCACCGGGACCCTCGGTCAGCCCCAGCATTTT. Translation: CASRPTTGTLGQPQHF.

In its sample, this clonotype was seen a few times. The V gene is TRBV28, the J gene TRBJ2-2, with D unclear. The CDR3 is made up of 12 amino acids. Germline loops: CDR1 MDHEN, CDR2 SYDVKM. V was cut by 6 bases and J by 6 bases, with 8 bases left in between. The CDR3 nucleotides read TGTGCCAGCAGAACGGCGGCCGGGGAGCTGTTTTTT. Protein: CASRTAAGELFF. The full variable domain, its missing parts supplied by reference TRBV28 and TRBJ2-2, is DVKVTQSSRYLVKRTGEKVFLECVQDMDHENMFWYRQDPGLGLRLIYFSYDVKMKEKGDIPEGYSVSREKKERFSLILESASTNQTSMYLCASRTAAGELFFGEGSRLTVL.